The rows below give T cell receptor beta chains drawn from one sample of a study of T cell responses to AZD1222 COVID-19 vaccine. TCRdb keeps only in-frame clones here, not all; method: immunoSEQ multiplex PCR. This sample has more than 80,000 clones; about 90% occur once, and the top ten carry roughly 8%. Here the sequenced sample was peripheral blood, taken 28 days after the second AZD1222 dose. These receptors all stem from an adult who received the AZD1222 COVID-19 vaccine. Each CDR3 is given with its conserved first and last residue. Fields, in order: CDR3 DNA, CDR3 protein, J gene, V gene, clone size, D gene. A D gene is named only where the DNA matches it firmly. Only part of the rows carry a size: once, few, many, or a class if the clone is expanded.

TGTGCCAGCAGATTTGAGGGGGCGTACACTGAAGCTTTCTTT,CASRFEGAYTEAFF,TRBJ1-1,TRBV27,NA,TRBD1
TGTGCCAGCTCACCACCTTCCCAGGGGACAGAAGCTTTCTTT,CASSPPSQGTEAFF,TRBJ1-1,TRBV18,NA,NA
TGTGCCAGCAGCTTAGATTCCGTGACAGGGCTCGCCGAGCAGTACTTC,CASSLDSVTGLAEQYF,TRBJ2-7,TRBV7-2,NA,TRBD1
TGTGCCAGCAGCCCCCGCGGGACTTCGGGACCCGGGGAGCTGTTTTTT,CASSPRGTSGPGELFF,TRBJ2-2,TRBV5-8,NA,NA
TGTGCCAGCAGTGATCGACAGGGAATCACAGATACGCAGTATTTT,CASSDRQGITDTQYF,TRBJ2-3,TRBV6-1,NA,TRBD1
TGTGCCAGTAGCCGGCGGGGGTACACTGAAGCTTTCTTT,CASSRRGYTEAFF,TRBJ1-1,TRBV19,NA,NA
TGTGCCAGCAGCAAAGGACAGTCTAATGAAAAACTGTTTTTT,CASSKGQSNEKLFF,TRBJ1-4,TRBV13,NA,NA
TGTGCCAGCTCCTTGGACAGCGCTGGAAACACCATATATTTT,CASSLDSAGNTIYF,TRBJ1-3,TRBV18,NA,NA
TGCGCCAGCAGCCAAGTGTGGCAGGGGGGAGAGACCCAGTACTTC,CASSQVWQGGETQYF,TRBJ2-5,TRBV4-3,NA,NA
TGTGCCAGCTCACCACCGGGGGGTTACGGTGGACCCCTCCACTTT,CASSPPGGYGGPLHF,TRBJ1-6,TRBV18,few,NA
TGCGCCAGCAGCCCCGAGGGCCGTACTGGAAACACCATATATTTT,CASSPEGRTGNTIYF,TRBJ1-3,TRBV5-1,NA,NA
TGTGCCAGCAGTGGGGAGCATAATTCACCCCTCCACTTT,CASSGEHNSPLHF,TRBJ1-6,TRBV2,NA,NA
TGTGCCATCAGTGGGGACAGGGCCTACGAGCAGTACTTC,CAISGDRAYEQYF,TRBJ2-7,TRBV10-3,NA,TRBD1
TGTGCCAGCAGCTCCGACCTGACAGTCTGGGGGGAGGATACGCAGTATTTT,CASSSDLTVWGEDTQYF,TRBJ2-3,TRBV5-4,NA,NA
TGTGCCAGCAGCTTAAACAGGGGTGATGGGGCCAACGTCCTGACTTTC,CASSLNRGDGANVLTF,TRBJ2-6,TRBV7-9,once,TRBD1
TGTGCCAGTAGTATCAGGCCGAAGAATTCACCCCTCCACTTT,CASSIRPKNSPLHF,TRBJ1-6,TRBV19,NA,NA
TGTGCCAGCAGCTTAGGGTCTTCACCCCTCCACTTT,CASSLGSSPLHF,TRBJ1-6,TRBV5-4,NA,NA
TGTGCCAGCTTGGGGGGCAATGAGCAGTTCTTC,CASLGGNEQFF,TRBJ2-1,TRBV6-5,once,NA
TGTGCCAGCAGCCGACTAGCGGGGGGCCTGAGCTCCTACAATGAGCAGTTCTTC,CASSRLAGGLSSYNEQFF,TRBJ2-1,TRBV3-1/TRBV3-2,NA,TRBD2
TGTGCCAGCTCACCCCCGGAGGGCTCCTACGAGCAGTACTTC,CASSPPEGSYEQYF,TRBJ2-7,TRBV18,NA,NA
TGCGCCAGCAGCCAAGATCCCAGGGCCTATGGCTACACCTTC,CASSQDPRAYGYTF,TRBJ1-2,TRBV4-1,NA,NA
TGCGCCAGCAGCCAAGATTACCGAGGGTGGAATTCACCCCTCCACTTT,CASSQDYRGWNSPLHF,TRBJ1-6,TRBV4-3,NA,NA
TGTGCCAGCAGCCAACTAGCTACGGGCCTAGATACGCAGTATTTT,CASSQLATGLDTQYF,TRBJ2-3,TRBV3-1/TRBV3-2,NA,NA
TGTGCCAGCTCACCACCAGGGGCAAATAATTCACCCCTCCACTTT,CASSPPGANNSPLHF,TRBJ1-6,TRBV18,NA,NA
TGTGCCAGCAGTTACGACACAGCCGGCGGAAACACCATATATTTT,CASSYDTAGGNTIYF,TRBJ1-3,TRBV6-5,NA,NA
TGCGCCAGCAGCCAAGATACGTGGCCCTCTGGAAACACCATATATTTT,CASSQDTWPSGNTIYF,TRBJ1-3,TRBV4-1,NA,NA
TGCAGTGCTAGTAGGGGACTAGCTGGAGATACGCAGTATTTT,CSASRGLAGDTQYF,TRBJ2-3,TRBV20-1,once,TRBD2
TGTGCCAGCAGCTTAGGTTGGACTGAAGTTCACTACGAGCAGTACTTC,CASSLGWTEVHYEQYF,TRBJ2-7,TRBV7-2,NA,NA
TGTGCCAGCAGGCGGACAGGGAGTTCTGGGGCCAACGTCCTGACTTTC,CASRRTGSSGANVLTF,TRBJ2-6,TRBV27,NA,TRBD1
TGTGCCATCAGTACCGGTTTAGCGGGGGGCCAAGAGACCCAGTACTTC,CAISTGLAGGQETQYF,TRBJ2-5,TRBV10-3,NA,TRBD2
TGTGCCACCAGGCGTTTGGGGGTGTTGAGCAATCAGCCCCAGCATTTT,CATRRLGVLSNQPQHF,TRBJ1-5,TRBV7-2,NA,NA
TGCGCCAGCAGCCAAGATCGGATAGAGGGGCCCCAGCATTTT,CASSQDRIEGPQHF,TRBJ1-5,TRBV4-1,NA,NA
TGCGCCAGCAGCTTGGGCTCCCGGGAATGGACAGGGGGAATCTCCGAGCAGTACTTC,CASSLGSREWTGGISEQYF,TRBJ2-7,TRBV5-1,few,TRBD1
TGCGCCAGCAGCCACCCGCGAGGGGGCTTAAGCTCTGGGGCCAACGTCCTGACTTTC,CASSHPRGGLSSGANVLTF,TRBJ2-6,TRBV4-1,once,TRBD1
TGCGCCAGCAGCCAAGGACAGATAACCGGGGAGCTGTTTTTT,CASSQGQITGELFF,TRBJ2-2,TRBV4-1,NA,NA
TGTGCCAGCAGCTCACCCCCGGGACAGGGCGGCTATGGCTACACCTTC,CASSSPPGQGGYGYTF,TRBJ1-2,TRBV5-6,NA,TRBD1
TGTGCCAGCAGTTACTCTGGCGGACAGGGGTCAGATACGCAGTATTTT,CASSYSGGQGSDTQYF,TRBJ2-3,TRBV6-5,NA,TRBD1
TGTGCCAGCAGTGACTCAAGGACAGACACCGGGGAGCTGTTTTTT,CASSDSRTDTGELFF,TRBJ2-2,TRBV6-4,NA,NA
TGTGCCAGCAGTACCGGGACAGGGAATGAAAAACTGTTTTTT,CASSTGTGNEKLFF,TRBJ1-4,TRBV27,NA,TRBD1
TGTGCCATCAGTCGATCGCTCGATGGGACAGATACGCAGTATTTT,CAISRSLDGTDTQYF,TRBJ2-3,TRBV10-3,NA,NA
TGTGCCAGCAGCCAAGAGCTAGGGGGAGAGACCCAGTACTTC,CASSQELGGETQYF,TRBJ2-5,TRBV14,NA,NA
TGCGCCAGCAGCCAAGAAACGGGGAATCAGCCCCAGCATTTT,CASSQETGNQPQHF,TRBJ1-5,TRBV4-3,NA,NA
TGTGCCAGCAATATCGACAGCGACAATCAGCCCCAGCATTTT,CASNIDSDNQPQHF,TRBJ1-5,TRBV19,NA,NA
TGTGCCAGCAGCTCTAGAAGCTACAGGGAAGATGGCTACACCTTC,CASSSRSYREDGYTF,TRBJ1-2,TRBV11-2,NA,NA
TGTGCCAGCAGCCTGGAAAACTCGAACACCGGGGAGCTGTTTTTT,CASSLENSNTGELFF,TRBJ2-2,TRBV5-5,few,NA
TGTGCCAGCAGCGTGGGCCCGCCCGGCTACGAGCAGTACTTC,CASSVGPPGYEQYF,TRBJ2-7,TRBV9,NA,NA
TGTGCCAGCCAATTTCGCCTCGCGGGGCTAAACAATGAGCAGTTCTTC,CASQFRLAGLNNEQFF,TRBJ2-1,TRBV4-2,NA,NA
TGTGCCAGCAGCACCTCGACAGGGAGCTACGAGCAGTACTTC,CASSTSTGSYEQYF,TRBJ2-7,TRBV9,NA,TRBD1
TGCAGCGTTGAACAGGGTTCCGGAGAGACCCAGTACTTC,CSVEQGSGETQYF,TRBJ2-5,TRBV29-1,once,NA
TGCGCCAGCAGCGTCGGCACCTTGTCATGGACAGATACGCAGTATTTT,CASSVGTLSWTDTQYF,TRBJ2-3,TRBV4-3,NA,NA
TGTGCCAGTAGTACCGGGACTGGCGGGACCCAGTACTTC,CASSTGTGGTQYF,TRBJ2-5,TRBV19,once,NA
TGTGCCAGCAGTTTGCTAGCGGGGGGACAAGAGACCCAGTACTTC,CASSLLAGGQETQYF,TRBJ2-5,TRBV27,NA,TRBD2
TGTGCCAGCAGTGTGTCGGCAGGGGGTGGCCAAGAGACCCAGTACTTC,CASSVSAGGGQETQYF,TRBJ2-5,TRBV6-1,NA,TRBD1
TGTGCCAGCAACCCTCGCGCCGGACTAACATCCTACGAGCAGTACTTC,CASNPRAGLTSYEQYF,TRBJ2-7,TRBV6-2/TRBV6-3,NA,NA
TGTGCCAGCAGTGAAAGTAGGGACAGCCCCTCTCTAAATCAGCCCCAGCATTTT,CASSESRDSPSLNQPQHF,TRBJ1-5,TRBV2,NA,TRBD1
TGTGCCAGCACATTTCAGGGGCAGCTTGGCTCCTACGAGCAGTACTTC,CASTFQGQLGSYEQYF,TRBJ2-7,TRBV7-8,NA,NA
TGTGCCAGCTCAGTAGGACAGCGCACAGATACGCAGTATTTT,CASSVGQRTDTQYF,TRBJ2-3,TRBV2,NA,NA
TGTGCCAGCAGCTTTTGGGGAGACTACGAGCAGTACTTC,CASSFWGDYEQYF,TRBJ2-7,TRBV5-4,few,NA
TGTGCCAGCACCACTAACCAGATGAACTATGGCTACACCTTC,CASTTNQMNYGYTF,TRBJ1-2,TRBV28,NA,NA